This TCR beta chain was captured in a study of cytomegalovirus exposure and HLA in healthy donors. Study at large: The approximately 110 validation repertoires used the same platform as the roughly 670 first-cohort repertoires, a later analysis reported. Study conclusions and caveats: Cytomegalovirus association was listed for roughly 160 TCR beta chains. According to a subsequent analysis, TCR clusters from the first cohort were inclined to appear together in the 90 to 150 validation repertoires.

Donors came from a validation cohort of over a hundred subjects, distinct from the first 666-subject cohort. To note about this clone: The antigen is undetermined.

Assay: immunoSEQ multiplex PCR; the TCRdb copy retains only in-frame clones and omits some. The data show approximately 70,000 clones, around 95% seen once. Germline assignment: CDR1 LNHNV and CDR2 YYDKDF (reference sequence). The V gene end was trimmed by 3 bases and the J gene end by 0 bases; junction bases not matched to a gene: 1. The CDR3 is 15 residues long. Specimen: PBMCs. This receptor was obtained from a woman aged 18-29 years in good health and CMV-seronegative. The rearrangement uses TRBV15 and TRBJ2-7; 11 bases agree with TRBD1. The CDR3 here is CATSSGTGGSYEQYF. The DNA for the CDR3 is TGTGCCACCAGCAGCGGGACAGGGGGCTCCTACGAGCAGTACTTC.